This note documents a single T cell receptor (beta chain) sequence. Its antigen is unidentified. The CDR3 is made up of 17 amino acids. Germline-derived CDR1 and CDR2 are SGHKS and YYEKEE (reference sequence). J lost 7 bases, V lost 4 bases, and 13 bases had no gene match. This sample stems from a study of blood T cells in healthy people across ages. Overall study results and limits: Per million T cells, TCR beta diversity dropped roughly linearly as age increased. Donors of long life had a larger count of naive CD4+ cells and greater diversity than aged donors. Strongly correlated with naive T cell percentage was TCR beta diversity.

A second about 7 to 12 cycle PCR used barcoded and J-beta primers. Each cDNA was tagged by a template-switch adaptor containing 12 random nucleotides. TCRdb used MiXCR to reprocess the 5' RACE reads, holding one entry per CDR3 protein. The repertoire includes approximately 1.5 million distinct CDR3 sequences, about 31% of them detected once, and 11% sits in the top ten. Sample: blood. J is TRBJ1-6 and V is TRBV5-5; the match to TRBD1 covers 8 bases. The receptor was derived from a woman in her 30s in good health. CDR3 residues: CASSPGAGTGFNSPLHF. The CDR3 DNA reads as TGTGCCAGCAGCCCCGGGGCGGGGACAGGTTTCAATTCACCCCTCCACTTT.